This T cell receptor beta chain derives from a study of CD8 T cells in ankylosing spondylitis. Note on this clonotype: The junction departs from germline at one end; a sequencing error may be responsible.

TCRdb re-called the 5' RACE reads through MiXCR, storing one row per CDR3 protein. The sample holds 150,000 or so distinct CDR3 sequences, roughly 10% seen once. CDR1 is SNHLY and CDR2 is FYNNEI in the germline V gene. There are 18 residues in the CDR3. This chain joins TRBV2 and TRBJ2-1, with 9 positions matching TRBD2. Specimen: blood, either unsorted or a sorted T cell fraction (not recorded which). The receptor was isolated from a female donor with ankylosing spondylitis or in good health (not recorded which). CDR3 amino acids: CTSSSDLAGGPSINEQFF. For the CDR3, the DNA is TGTACCAGCAGTTCAGACCTGGCGGGAGGGCCTAGTATAAATGAGCAGTTCTTC.